Following are 29 T cell receptor beta chains from one sample sequenced in a study of CD8 T cells in Susac syndrome. Reverse transcription of roughly 0.45 to 1 ug RNA was carried out with random hexamers. TCRdb reanalysed the immunoSEQ multiplex PCR reads using MiXCR and keeps one entry per CDR3 protein. There are a few hundred thousand distinct CDR3 sequences in the sample; 75% to 90% occur only once, and roughly 0.2% lies in the top ten. The specimen was CD8+ T cells from PBMCs. The receptor source for this set is a human donor with multiple sclerosis.

The V and J genes are TRBV30 and TRBJ2-1; the match to TRBD1 covers 9 bases. V dropped 4 bases and J dropped 14; count of bases not matched to a gene: 6. Germline CDR1 reads GTSNPN; CDR2 reads SVGIG (reference sequence). The CDR3 sequence is 11 residues long. The CDR3 loop is CAWKTGTGKFF. CDR3 coding DNA: TGTGCCTGGAAAACGGGGACAGGGAAGTTCTTC.

The chain carries TRBV7-9 and TRBJ1-1; TRBD1 is a possible D gene (6 bases). Trimming removed 1 base at V and 10 bases at J, with 10 bases between. Germline V gives CDR1 SEHNR, CDR2 FQNEAQ (reference sequence). The CDR3 extends over 12 amino acids. The CDR3 bases are TGTGCCAGCAGCTTAGGGGGGCCTGGAGCTTTCTTT. Translated: CASSLGGPGAFF.

The chain carries TRBV28 and TRBJ2-1, with D maybe TRBD2 (5 bases). Looked up from germline, CDR1 is MDHEN and CDR2 is SYDVKM. This CDR3 spans 17 amino acids. The V and J ends lost 7 bases and 0 bases respectively, with 19 bases between them. The CDR3: CASTSKPDSSSYNEQFF. The CDR3 coding sequence is TGTGCCAGCACCTCTAAACCGGACTCTAGCTCCTACAATGAGCAGTTCTTC.

The chain joins TRBV4-1 to TRBJ1-2, with D unclear. Per the germline V gene, CDR1 is MGHRA and CDR2 is YSYEKL. CDR3 length: 14 amino acids. The ends were cut back, 3 bases at V and 0 bases at J, with 8 bases in the middle. The CDR3 loop is CASSQSGTNYGYTF. The DNA of the CDR3 is TGCGCCAGCAGCCAGTCGGGGACTAACTATGGCTACACCTTC.

This clonotype came up many times. The rearrangement uses TRBV6-1 and TRBJ2-3; the D gene is possibly TRBD2 (6 bases). With 3 bases removed from V and 3 bases from J, the gap between germline ends came to 10 bases. Germline CDR1 is MNHNS and CDR2 is SASEGT. This CDR3 comprises 14 residues. CDR3 residues: CASSDGGETDTQYF. CDR3 in DNA: TGTGCCAGCAGTGACGGGGGAGAGACAGATACGCAGTATTTT.

The chain has TRBV12-3 or TRBV12-4 and TRBJ1-5; no firm D call. The CDR3 has 15 residues. The germline V and J ends were trimmed by 2 bases and 2 bases, with 10 bases remaining between them. The CDR3 nucleotides read TGTGCCAGCAGTTTATGGGCAGCGGGCAATCAGCCCCAGCATTTT. Protein sequence: CASSLWAAGNQPQHF.

The V gene is TRBV29-1, the J gene TRBJ1-2; tentative D call: TRBD1 (5 bases). Trimming took off 4 bases at V and 4 bases at J, with 10 bases between the two ends. There are 12 residues in the CDR3. The germline V gene encodes CDR1 SQVTM and CDR2 ANQGSEA. CDR3 protein: CSVGPGGYGYTF. The DNA of the CDR3 is TGCAGCGTTGGGCCCGGGGGCTATGGCTACACCTTC.

V is TRBV20-1 and J is TRBJ2-2; TRBD2 matches at 12 bases. This CDR3 is built from 15 residues. The J segment lost 4 bases and the V segment lost 2 bases, leaving 2 bases of the junction unmatched. From germline, CDR1 is DFQATT and CDR2 SNEGSKA (reference sequence). CDR3 DNA sequence: TGCAGTGCTAGAAAGACTAGCGGGGGCACCGGGGAGCTGTTTTTT. Its protein product is CSARKTSGGTGELFF.

The chain links TRBV29-1 to TRBJ1-2; the D gene is possibly TRBD1 (6 bases). This CDR3 region has 12 residues. Trimming cost V 6 bases and J 4 bases, with 12 bases left between them. CDR1 is SQVTM, CDR2 ANQGSEA, per germline. The CDR3 spells CSVPSGVYGYTF. As DNA, the CDR3 is TGCAGCGTCCCTTCAGGGGTCTATGGCTACACCTTC.

This chain connects TRBV19 to TRBJ2-1; the D gene is possibly TRBD1 (6 bases). The germline CDR1 and CDR2 sequences are LNHDA and SQIVND (reference sequence). This CDR3 is built from 15 residues. V lost 7 bases and J 0 bases, leaving 13 bases between the germline ends. The DNA for the CDR3 is TGTGCCAGTACTCCGGGACAAAACTCCTACAATGAGCAGTTCTTC. It translates to CASTPGQNSYNEQFF.

This clonotype was detected once. This chain uses TRBV3-1 with TRBJ2-7; D is unresolved. This CDR3 region has 16 residues. Germline assignment: CDR1 LGHDT and CDR2 YNNKEL (reference sequence). Trimming took off 0 bases at V and 0 bases at J, with 12 bases between the two ends. The CDR3 DNA sequence: TGTGCCAGCAGCCAAGATTTCACAGCAACCTCCTACGAGCAGTACTTC. It specifies CASSQDFTATSYEQYF.

The chain links TRBV9 to TRBJ2-3, with D tentatively TRBD1 (6 bases). Germline V CDR1 and CDR2: SGDLS, YYNGEE. Trimming removed 0 bases at V and 2 bases at J, with 10 bases between. The CDR3 loop spans 15 amino acids. Written as DNA, the CDR3 is TGTGCCAGCAGCGTAGAGGGGGTTCCCACAGATACGCAGTATTTT. Protein: CASSVEGVPTDTQYF.

This clonotype was counted only a few times. V gene TRBV27 combines with J gene TRBJ2-2; 9 nucleotides agree with TRBD1. Germline assignment: CDR1 MNHEY and CDR2 SMNVEV (reference sequence). The CDR3 spans 15 residues. With V trimmed by 6 bases and J by 3 bases, 5 bases remained unmatched. CDR3 sequence: CASRTGQGDTGELFF. CDR3 coding DNA: TGTGCCAGCAGAACGGGACAGGGAGACACCGGGGAGCTGTTTTTT.

The chain carries TRBV6-5 and TRBJ2-1; D uncertain. Germline lookup yields CDR1 MNHEY and CDR2 SVGAGI. V dropped 6 bases and J dropped 7 bases, with 13 bases sitting between them. This CDR3 spans 13 amino acids. The CDR3 region is CASSLHDGNEQFF. The CDR3, as DNA: TGTGCCAGCAGCCTCCACGACGGGAATGAGCAGTTCTTC.

The rearrangement uses TRBV6-5 and TRBJ1-2, with TRBD1 matching 10 bases. The length of the CDR3 is 15 residues. After removal of 7 bases from V and 3 bases from J, the junction contained 8 bases not matched to a gene. In germline, CDR1 is MNHEY, CDR2 SVGAGI. The CDR3 coding sequence is TGTGCCAGCACCATGGGACAGGGGCTCCACTATGGCTACACCTTC. This sequence encodes CASTMGQGLHYGYTF.

The chain is built from TRBV6-1 and TRBJ2-3; D possibly corresponds to TRBD2 (6 bases). This CDR3 spans 16 amino acids. The germline V gene has CDR1 MNHNS and CDR2 SASEGT. V dropped 6 bases and J dropped 0 bases, with 16 bases sitting between them. In DNA, the CDR3 is TGTGCCAGCAGCCCCCGTCCGGGAGATAGCACAGATACGCAGTATTTT. The encoded protein is CASSPRPGDSTDTQYF.

The V call is TRBV7-3, the J call TRBJ1-5; 8 nucleotides match TRBD1. Trimming removed 5 bases from V and 2 bases from J; junction bases left unmatched: 8. CDR1 and CDR2 (germline): SGHTA, FQGTGA. The length of the CDR3 is 16 residues. The CDR3 nucleotides are TGTGCCAGCAGCCCAGACAGGGGCGGCGGCAATCAGCCCCAGCATTTT. Encoded protein: CASSPDRGGGNQPQHF.

The chain has TRBV6-2 or TRBV6-3 and TRBJ2-3, with D perhaps TRBD1 (5 bases). The CDR3 covers 15 residues. Trimming pared 7 bases from V and 3 bases from J, leaving 17 bases between. CDR1 is MNHEY, CDR2 SVGEGT, per germline. CDR3 DNA: TGTGCCAGCACCTACAGGAATTATAGGACAGATACGCAGTATTTT. Protein: CASTYRNYRTDTQYF.

V is TRBV30 and J is TRBJ2-7; no reliable D call. The CDR3 loop spans 12 amino acids. Per germline, CDR1 GTSNPN and CDR2 SVGIG (reference sequence). Deletions cut 0 bases from V and 5 bases from J, with 8 bases between. The CDR3 bases are TGTGCCTGGAGTGTATCGGCCCACGAGCAGTACTTC. As protein: CAWSVSAHEQYF.

The chain carries TRBV29-1 and TRBJ1-2, with 9 positions matching TRBD1. The CDR3 loop spans 13 amino acids. CDR1 is SQVTM, CDR2 ANQGSEA, per germline. V was pared by 5 bases and J by 3 bases, with 4 bases of the junction left unmatched. CDR3 sequence (DNA): TGCAGCGTTCCGGACAGGGGAGACTATGGCTACACCTTC. This gives the protein CSVPDRGDYGYTF.

The chain employs TRBV4-2 and TRBJ1-5; maybe TRBD1 (5 bases). This CDR3 is 17 amino acids long. Per germline, CDR1 LGHNA and CDR2 YNFKEQ. The V end was cut by 0 bases, the J end by 4 bases, with 16 bases between. The CDR3 DNA is TGTGCCAGCAGCCAAGAGCCCGGAGCCGGGGGGAATCAGCCCCAGCATTTT. It translates to CASSQEPGAGGNQPQHF.

The rearrangement uses TRBV7-9 and TRBJ1-6; 8 bases match TRBD1. J was trimmed by 0 bases and V by 6 bases; bases with no gene match: 4. The V gene's germline CDR1 is SEHNR and CDR2 FQNEAQ (reference sequence). CDR3 length: 16 residues. The CDR3 protein is CASRGTGSSYNSPLHF. CDR3 nucleotides: TGTGCCAGCAGAGGGACAGGAAGCTCCTATAATTCACCCCTCCACTTT.

The V gene is TRBV5-1, the J gene TRBJ2-5; unclear D gene. Trimming cost V 0 bases and J 5 bases, with 14 bases left between them. CDR1 and CDR2 (germline): SGHRS, YFSETQ. This CDR3 is 15 amino acids long. The CDR3 reads CASSLVGQAGETQYF. The CDR3, as DNA: TGCGCCAGCAGCTTGGTAGGGCAGGCCGGGGAGACCCAGTACTTC.

The J gene is TRBJ2-3, the V gene TRBV5-1; D remains ambiguous. This CDR3 spans 14 amino acids. Trimming took 4 bases from V and 0 from J, leaving 9 bases between them. CDR1 SGHRS and CDR2 YFSETQ come from the germline V gene. The CDR3 nucleotides read TGCGCCAGCAGCCCGGACCCTAGCACAGATACGCAGTATTTT. It is translated as CASSPDPSTDTQYF.

V usage is TRBV2 and J usage is TRBJ2-5; D gene uncertain. The CDR3 is 13 amino acids. The V gene lost 9 bases and the J gene lost 4 bases, with 15 bases spanning the gap. CDR1 and CDR2 (germline): SNHLY, FYNNEI. This chain's CDR3 is CARTTVSSETQYF. The CDR3 coding sequence is TGTGCCAGGACCACAGTTTCGTCAGAGACCCAGTACTTC.

The V gene is TRBV27, the J gene TRBJ2-5; D is unclear. This CDR3 region has 14 residues. The germline gives CDR1 MNHEY, CDR2 SMNVEV (reference sequence). The germline V and J ends were trimmed by 2 bases and 2 bases, with 9 bases remaining between them. The CDR3 sequence is CASSLVLGQETQYF. The CDR3 nucleotides read TGTGCCAGCAGTTTAGTGTTGGGGCAAGAGACCCAGTACTTC.

The J gene is TRBJ2-6, the V gene TRBV27; D unresolved. The germline V gene has CDR1 MNHEY and CDR2 SMNVEV (reference sequence). V was shortened by 0 bases and J by 2 bases, with 2 bases between the two germline ends. The CDR3 contains 14 residues. In nucleotides, the CDR3 is TGTGCCAGCAGTTTATCCCCTGGGGCCAACGTCCTGACTTTC. Its translation is CASSLSPGANVLTF. The whole variable domain, filled in from reference TRBV27 and TRBJ2-6, reads EAQVTQNPRYLITVTGKKLTVTCSQNMNHEYMSWYRQDPGLGLRQIYYSMNVEVTDKGDVPEGYKVSRKEKRNFPLILESPSPNQTSLYFCASSLSPGANVLTFGAGSRLTVL.

The V call is TRBV7-8, the J call TRBJ2-3; 7 nucleotides match TRBD2. Looked up from germline, CDR1 is SGHVS and CDR2 is FQNEAQ. The CDR3 consists of 18 residues. V lost 5 bases and J lost 1; bases outside the gene matches: 15. DNA for the CDR3: TGTGCCAGCAGCCCATATCGCGGAAGCGGGGAAGGCACAGATACGCAGTATTTT. It specifies CASSPYRGSGEGTDTQYF.

The chain has TRBV20-1 and TRBJ2-5, with D unresolved. The germline V and J ends were trimmed by 6 bases and 5 bases, with 10 bases remaining between them. Per the germline V gene, CDR1 is DFQATT and CDR2 is SNEGSKA (reference sequence). The CDR3 covers 11 residues. CDR3 protein: CSATKRETQYF. The CDR3 DNA is TGCAGTGCCACGAAAAGGGAGACCCAGTACTTC.